The 14 T cell receptor beta chains below come from one sample, sequenced in a study of blood T cell repertoires in COVID-19. Sequencing was performed with immunoSEQ multiplex PCR; in TCRdb, only in-frame clones are kept and a portion is missing. The repertoire holds 110,000 to 150,000 clones, with roughly 79% as singletons. What was sequenced was peripheral blood. These receptors all stem from a human donor in a cohort sampled during active COVID-19.

The chain has TRBV12-3 or TRBV12-4 and TRBJ2-6; no clear D. Trimming cost V 6 bases and J 0 bases, with 3 bases left between them. The CDR3 consists of 13 residues. CDR3 protein: CASSNSGANVLTF. The CDR3, as DNA: TGTGCCAGCAGCAACTCTGGGGCCAACGTCCTGACTTTC.

The V and J genes are TRBV12-3 or TRBV12-4 and TRBJ2-3; tentatively, D is TRBD2 (6 bases). This CDR3 is 13 amino acids long. The V gene lost 8 bases and the J gene lost 0 bases, with 9 bases spanning the gap. The CDR3 nucleotides are TGTGCCAGCGGGAGCGGGAGCACAGATACGCAGTATTTT. Amino acids: CASGSGSTDTQYF.

The sample holds a few counts of this clone. The chain has TRBV9 and TRBJ1-3; possibly TRBD1 for D (5 bases). Germline V CDR1 and CDR2: SGDLS, YYNGEE. The CDR3 has 15 amino acids. The V and J ends lost 2 bases and 1 base respectively, with 10 bases between them. CDR3 in amino acids: CASSVAGSSGNTIYF. Written as DNA, the CDR3 is TGTGCCAGCAGCGTCGCAGGGTCTTCTGGAAACACCATATATTTT.

This chain uses TRBV6-1 with TRBJ2-1; 11 positions match TRBD2. CDR1 and CDR2 from the germline V gene are MNHNS and SASEGT. This CDR3 is 16 amino acids long. V lost 2 bases to trimming and J lost 6 bases; unmatched junction nucleotides: 6. In DNA form, the CDR3 reads TGTGCCAGCAGTGAATTGTTAGCGGGAGGGTCCAATGAGCAGTTCTTC. Its protein product is CASSELLAGGSNEQFF.

V gene TRBV6-2 or TRBV6-3 combines with J gene TRBJ1-2; D ambiguous. Germline-derived CDR1 and CDR2 are MNHEY and SVGEGT. V lost 6 bases to trimming and J lost 5 bases, with 16 bases between them. The CDR3 covers 14 residues. The CDR3 region is CASSTPSPRYGYTF. The CDR3 DNA follows: TGTGCCAGCAGCACGCCCAGCCCCAGGTATGGCTACACCTTC.

This chain uses TRBV5-1 with TRBJ1-5; D perhaps matches TRBD1 (5 bases). CDR3 size: 13 residues. With 0 bases removed from V and 8 bases from J, the gap between germline ends came to 9 bases. Germline CDR1 is SGHRS and CDR2 is YFSETQ. CDR3 in DNA: TGCGCCAGCAGCTTGGCGGGGGATAAGCCCCAGCATTTT. Protein sequence: CASSLAGDKPQHF.

The rearrangement uses TRBV10-3 and TRBJ2-2, with a tentative D call TRBD2 (7 bases). The CDR3 consists of 17 residues. Trimming shortened V by 3 bases and J by 2 bases, and 16 bases separated the two germline ends. The germline V gene has CDR1 ENHRY and CDR2 SYGVKD. This CDR3 is CAISENGGGHNTGELFF. In nucleotides, the CDR3 is TGTGCCATCAGTGAAAATGGCGGGGGACACAACACCGGGGAGCTGTTTTTT.

The table lists this clone with a count of one. V and J are TRBV7-9 and TRBJ1-2, with no clear D. V shed 9 bases and J shed 1 base, with 12 bases lying between them. Germline CDR1 is SEHNR and CDR2 is FQNEAQ (reference sequence). The length of the CDR3 is 13 residues. CDR3 sequence: CASSVIDNYGYTF. The CDR3 DNA reads as TGTGCCAGTTCCGTCATAGATAACTATGGCTACACCTTC. The full variable domain, its missing parts supplied by reference TRBV7-9 and TRBJ1-2, is DTGVSQNPRHKITKRGQNVTFRCDPISEHNRLYWYRQTLGQGPEFLTYFQNEAQLEKSRLLSDRFSAERPKGSFSTLEIQRTEQGDSAMYLCASSVIDNYGYTFGSGTRLTVV.

This chain joins TRBV14 and TRBJ2-7, with D possibly being TRBD2 (6 bases). V gave up 3 bases and J gave up 2 bases, with 17 bases separating them. The CDR3 spans 16 residues. Germline loops: CDR1 SGHDN, CDR2 FVKESK. The CDR3, as DNA: TGTGCCAGCAGCCAGAGCACCGGGACTTTAGCCTACGAGCAGTACTTC. Amino acids: CASSQSTGTLAYEQYF.

The chain couples TRBV6-5 to TRBJ1-1; 8 bases map to TRBD1. The ends lost 7 bases at V and 1 base at J; junction bases unmatched: 8. Germline V lookup: CDR1 MNHEY, CDR2 SVGAGI. The CDR3 consists of 15 residues. Here the CDR3 DNA reads TGTGCCAGCATCCAACCCACAGGGGGGAACACTGAAGCTTTCTTT. The encoded protein is CASIQPTGGNTEAFF.

The chain carries TRBV19 and TRBJ1-1; TRBD1 matches at 7 bases. Per the germline V gene, CDR1 is LNHDA and CDR2 is SQIVND (reference sequence). The ends lost 2 bases at V and 5 bases at J; junction bases unmatched: 14. The CDR3 runs to 17 residues. CDR3: CASSINLGSVRGTEAFF. In DNA form, the CDR3 reads TGTGCCAGTAGTATAAATCTCGGGTCGGTCAGGGGGACTGAAGCTTTCTTT. The whole variable domain, filled in from reference TRBV19 and TRBJ1-1, reads DGGITQSPKYLFRKEGQNVTLSCEQNLNHDAMYWYRQDPGQGLRLIYYSQIVNDFQKGDIAEGYSVSREKKESFPLTVTSAQKNPTAFYLCASSINLGSVRGTEAFFGQGTRLTVV.

The rearrangement links TRBV5-1 to TRBJ2-3; tentative D call: TRBD1 (6 bases). V lost 4 bases and J 0 bases, leaving 15 bases between the germline ends. Germline V gene sequence: CDR1 SGHRS, CDR2 YFSETQ. The CDR3 runs 16 residues. The CDR3 nucleotides are TGCGCCAGCAGCCAAGAAGGGGGTGGGAGCACAGATACGCAGTATTTT. It translates to CASSQEGGGSTDTQYF.

This clone was recorded only once. The V and J genes are TRBV4-2 and TRBJ2-5; possible D gene TRBD2, 6 bases. Trimming removed 2 bases from V and 2 bases from J, with 15 bases in between. Germline CDR1 is LGHNA and CDR2 is YNFKEQ. There are 16 residues in the CDR3. The CDR3 DNA sequence: TGTGCCAGCAGCCAATACCCGGGAGAACAACAAGAGACCCAGTACTTC. Its protein product is CASSQYPGEQQETQYF.

This clone was counted only a few times. This chain's CDR3 is CASTGNTEAFF. In DNA form, the CDR3 reads TGTGCCAGCACAGGGAACACTGAAGCTTTCTTT. The chain is built from TRBV6-5 and TRBJ1-1; D unclear. The germline V gene has CDR1 MNHEY and CDR2 SVGAGI. The CDR3 spans 11 residues. Trimming shortened V by 7 bases and J by 1 base, and 4 bases separated the two germline ends.